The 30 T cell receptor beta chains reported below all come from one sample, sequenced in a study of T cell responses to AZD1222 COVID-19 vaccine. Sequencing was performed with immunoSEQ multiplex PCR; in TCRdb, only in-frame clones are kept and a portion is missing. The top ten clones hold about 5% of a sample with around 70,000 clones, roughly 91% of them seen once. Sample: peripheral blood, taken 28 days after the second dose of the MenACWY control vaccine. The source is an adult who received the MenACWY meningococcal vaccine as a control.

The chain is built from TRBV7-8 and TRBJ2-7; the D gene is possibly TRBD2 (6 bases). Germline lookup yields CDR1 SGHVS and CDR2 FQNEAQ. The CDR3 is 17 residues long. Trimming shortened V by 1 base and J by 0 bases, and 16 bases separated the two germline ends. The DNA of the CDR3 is TGTGCCAGCAGCTTAGGCCTGGGAGGCAGGTCCTCCTACGAGCAGTACTTC. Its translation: CASSLGLGGRSSYEQYF. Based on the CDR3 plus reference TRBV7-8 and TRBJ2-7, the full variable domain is GAGVSQSPRYKVAKRGQDVALRCDPISGHVSLFWYQQALGQGPEFLTYFQNEAQLDKSGLPSDRFFAERPEGSVSTLKIQRTQQEDSAVYLCASSLGLGGRSSYEQYFGPGTRLTVT.

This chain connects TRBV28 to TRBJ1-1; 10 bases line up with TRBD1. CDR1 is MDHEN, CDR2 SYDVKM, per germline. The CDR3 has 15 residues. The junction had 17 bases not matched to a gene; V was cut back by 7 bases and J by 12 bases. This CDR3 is CASNLGAGDRGRPFF. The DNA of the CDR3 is TGTGCCAGCAACCTCGGTGCAGGGGACAGGGGTAGACCTTTCTTT. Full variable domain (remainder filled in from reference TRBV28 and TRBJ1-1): DVKVTQSSRYLVKRTGEKVFLECVQDMDHENMFWYRQDPGLGLRLIYFSYDVKMKEKGDIPEGYSVSREKKERFSLILESASTNQTSMYLCASNLGAGDRGRPFFGQGTRLTVV.

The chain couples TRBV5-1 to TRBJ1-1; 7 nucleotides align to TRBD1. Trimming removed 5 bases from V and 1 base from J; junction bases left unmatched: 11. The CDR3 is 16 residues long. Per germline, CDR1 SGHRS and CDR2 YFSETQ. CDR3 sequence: CASRLGQVNSNTEAFF. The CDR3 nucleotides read TGCGCCAGCAGATTAGGACAGGTAAACTCGAACACTGAAGCTTTCTTT. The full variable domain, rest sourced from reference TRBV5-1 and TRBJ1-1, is KAGVTQTPRYLIKTRGQQVTLSCSPISGHRSVSWYQQTPGQGLQFLFEYFSETQRNKGNFPGRFSGRQFSNSRSEMNVSTLELGDSALYLCASRLGQVNSNTEAFFGQGTRLTVV.

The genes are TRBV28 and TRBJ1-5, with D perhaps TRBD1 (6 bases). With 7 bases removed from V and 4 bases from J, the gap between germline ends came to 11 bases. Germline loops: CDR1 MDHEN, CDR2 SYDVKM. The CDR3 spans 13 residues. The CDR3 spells CASTVTGNQPQHF. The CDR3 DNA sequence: TGTGCCAGCACCGTTACAGGGAATCAGCCCCAGCATTTT. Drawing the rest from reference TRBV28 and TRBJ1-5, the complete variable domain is DVKVTQSSRYLVKRTGEKVFLECVQDMDHENMFWYRQDPGLGLRLIYFSYDVKMKEKGDIPEGYSVSREKKERFSLILESASTNQTSMYLCASTVTGNQPQHFGDGTRLSIL.

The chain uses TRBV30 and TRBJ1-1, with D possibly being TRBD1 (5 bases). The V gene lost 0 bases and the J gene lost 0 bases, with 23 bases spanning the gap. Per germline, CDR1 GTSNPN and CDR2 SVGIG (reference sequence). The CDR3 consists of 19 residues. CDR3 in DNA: TGTGCCTGGAGTGTCTTCTCGGGAGGGACCATGTCCATGAACACTGAAGCTTTCTTT. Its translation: CAWSVFSGGTMSMNTEAFF.

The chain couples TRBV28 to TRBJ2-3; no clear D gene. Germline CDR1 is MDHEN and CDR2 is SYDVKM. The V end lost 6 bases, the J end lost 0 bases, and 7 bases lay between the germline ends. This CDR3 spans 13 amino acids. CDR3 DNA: TGTGCCAGCAGGCAAACTAGCACAGATACGCAGTATTTT. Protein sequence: CASRQTSTDTQYF.

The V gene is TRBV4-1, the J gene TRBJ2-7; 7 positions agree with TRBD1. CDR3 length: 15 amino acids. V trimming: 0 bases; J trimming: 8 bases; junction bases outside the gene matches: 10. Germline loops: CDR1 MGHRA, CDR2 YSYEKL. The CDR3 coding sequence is TGCGCCAGCAGCCAAGATAAGAGCAGGGGGTTCAAGCAGTACTTC. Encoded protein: CASSQDKSRGFKQYF.

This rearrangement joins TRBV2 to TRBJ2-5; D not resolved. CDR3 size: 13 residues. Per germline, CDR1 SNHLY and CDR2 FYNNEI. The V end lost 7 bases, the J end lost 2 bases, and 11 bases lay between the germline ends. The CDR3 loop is CASKGSRQETQYF. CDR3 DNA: TGTGCCAGCAAAGGGTCCAGACAAGAGACCCAGTACTTC. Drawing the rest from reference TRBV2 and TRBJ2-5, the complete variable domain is EPEVTQTPSHQVTQMGQEVILRCVPISNHLYFYWYRQILGQKVEFLVSFYNNEISEKSEIFDDQFSVERPDGSNFTLKIRSTKLEDSAMYFCASKGSRQETQYFGPGTRLLVL.

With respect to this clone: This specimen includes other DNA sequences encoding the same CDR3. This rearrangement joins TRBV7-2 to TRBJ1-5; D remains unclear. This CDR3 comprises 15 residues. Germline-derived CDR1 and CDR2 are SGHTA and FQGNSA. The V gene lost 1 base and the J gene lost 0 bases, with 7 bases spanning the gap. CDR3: CASSLVAGSNQPQHF. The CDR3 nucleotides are TGTGCCAGCAGCTTAGTGGCAGGTAGCAATCAGCCCCAGCATTTT.

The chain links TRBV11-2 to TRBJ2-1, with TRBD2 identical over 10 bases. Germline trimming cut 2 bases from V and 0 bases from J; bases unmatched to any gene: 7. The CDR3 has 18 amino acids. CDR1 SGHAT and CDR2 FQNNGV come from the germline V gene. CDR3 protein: CASSLSSGRATSYNEQFF. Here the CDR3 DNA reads TGTGCCAGCAGCTTATCCAGCGGGAGGGCCACCTCCTACAATGAGCAGTTCTTC.

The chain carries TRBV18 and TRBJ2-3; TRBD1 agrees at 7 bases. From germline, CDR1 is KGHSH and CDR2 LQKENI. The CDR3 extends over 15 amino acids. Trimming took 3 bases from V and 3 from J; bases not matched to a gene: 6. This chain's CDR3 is CASSPLTGSTDTQYF. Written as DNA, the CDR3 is TGTGCCAGCTCACCGTTGACAGGGTCTACAGATACGCAGTATTTT.

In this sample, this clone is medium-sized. The CDR3 sequence: CASSQAGGGGYTF. The DNA for the CDR3 is TGTGCCAGCAGCCAAGCAGGGGGCGGTGGCTACACCTTC. The chain uses TRBV4-2 and TRBJ1-2; 8 nucleotides line up with TRBD1. This CDR3 is built from 13 residues. The germline gives CDR1 LGHNA, CDR2 YNFKEQ. V lost 1 base, J lost 7 bases, and 2 bases stayed unmatched.

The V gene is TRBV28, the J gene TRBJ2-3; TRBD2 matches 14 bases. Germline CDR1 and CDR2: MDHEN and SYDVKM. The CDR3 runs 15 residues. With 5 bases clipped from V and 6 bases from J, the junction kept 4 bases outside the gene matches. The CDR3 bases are TGTGCCAGCAGTCAGACTAGCGGGGGGGCGGATACGCAGTATTTT. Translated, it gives CASSQTSGGADTQYF.

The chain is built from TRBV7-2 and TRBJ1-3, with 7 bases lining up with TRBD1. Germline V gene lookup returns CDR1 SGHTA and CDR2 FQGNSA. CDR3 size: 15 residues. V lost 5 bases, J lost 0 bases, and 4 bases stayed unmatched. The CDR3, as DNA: TGTGCCAGCAGCGCACAGGGGCGCTCTGGAAACACCATATATTTT. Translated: CASSAQGRSGNTIYF.

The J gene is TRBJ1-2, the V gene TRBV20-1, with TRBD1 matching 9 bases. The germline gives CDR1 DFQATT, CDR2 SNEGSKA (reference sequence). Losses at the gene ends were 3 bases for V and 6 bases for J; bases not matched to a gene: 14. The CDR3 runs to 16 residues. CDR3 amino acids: CSASLWGTGTSDGYTF. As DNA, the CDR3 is TGCAGTGCTAGTCTTTGGGGGACAGGGACGTCGGATGGCTACACCTTC.

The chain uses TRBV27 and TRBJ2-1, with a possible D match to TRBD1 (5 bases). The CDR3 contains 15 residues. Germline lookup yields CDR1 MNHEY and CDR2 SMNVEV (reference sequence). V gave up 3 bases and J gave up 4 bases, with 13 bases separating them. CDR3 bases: TGTGCCAGCAGTTTGGGGCAGGGTCGATACAATGAGCAGTTCTTC. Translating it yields CASSLGQGRYNEQFF.

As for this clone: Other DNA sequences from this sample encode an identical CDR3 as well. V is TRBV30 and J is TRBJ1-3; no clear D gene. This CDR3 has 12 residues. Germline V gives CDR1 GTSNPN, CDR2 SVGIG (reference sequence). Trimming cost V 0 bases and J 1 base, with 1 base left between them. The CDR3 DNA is TGTGCCTGGAGTGTATCTGGAAACACCATATATTTT. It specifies CAWSVSGNTIYF.

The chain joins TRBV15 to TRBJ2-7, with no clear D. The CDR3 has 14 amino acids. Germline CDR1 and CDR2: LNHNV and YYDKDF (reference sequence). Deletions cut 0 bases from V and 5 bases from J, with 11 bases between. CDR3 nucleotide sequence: TGTGCCACCAGCAGAGATCAAGGTCCCCACGAGCAGTACTTC. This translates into CATSRDQGPHEQYF.

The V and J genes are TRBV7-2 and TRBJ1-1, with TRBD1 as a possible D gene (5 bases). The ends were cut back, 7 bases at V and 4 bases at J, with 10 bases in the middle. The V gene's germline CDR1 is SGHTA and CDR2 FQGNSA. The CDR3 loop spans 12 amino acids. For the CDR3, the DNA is TGTGCCAGCACCGGGGCGGCCACTGAAGCTTTCTTT. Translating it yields CASTGAATEAFF.

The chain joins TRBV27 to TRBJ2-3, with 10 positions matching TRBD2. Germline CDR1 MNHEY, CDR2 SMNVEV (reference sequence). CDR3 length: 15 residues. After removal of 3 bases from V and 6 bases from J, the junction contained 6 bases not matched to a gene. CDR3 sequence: CASSFERGGPDTQYF. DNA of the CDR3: TGTGCCAGCAGTTTTGAGCGGGGGGGCCCCGATACGCAGTATTTT.

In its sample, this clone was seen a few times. The CDR3 DNA is TGTGCCAGCAGCTTAGAGACAGGGCGGTATTCGGTCACCGGGGAGCTGTTTTTT. This codes for CASSLETGRYSVTGELFF. This chain uses TRBV11-3 with TRBJ2-2; 7 bases are a match to TRBD1. The CDR3 is 18 residues long. V was clipped by 0 bases and J by 4 bases; unmatched bases: 11. In germline, CDR1 is SGHNT, CDR2 YENEEA. Full variable domain (outside the CDR3, taken from reference TRBV11-3 and TRBJ2-2): EAGVVQSPRYKIIEKKQPVAFWCNPISGHNTLYWYLQNLGQGPELLIRYENEEAVDDSQLPKDRFSAERLKGVDSTLKIQPAELGDSAVYLCASSLETGRYSVTGELFFGEGSRLTVL.

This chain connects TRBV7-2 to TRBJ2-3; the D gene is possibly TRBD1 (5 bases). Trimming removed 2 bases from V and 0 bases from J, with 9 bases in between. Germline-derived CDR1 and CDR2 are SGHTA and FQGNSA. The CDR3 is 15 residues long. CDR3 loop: CASSLQGLSTDTQYF. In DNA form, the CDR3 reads TGTGCCAGCAGCTTACAGGGTTTAAGCACAGATACGCAGTATTTT. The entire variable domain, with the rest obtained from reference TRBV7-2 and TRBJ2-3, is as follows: GAGVSQSPSNKVTEKGKDVELRCDPISGHTALYWYRQSLGQGLEFLIYFQGNSAPDKSGLPSDRFSAERTGGSVSTLTIQRTQQEDSAVYLCASSLQGLSTDTQYFGPGTRLTVL.

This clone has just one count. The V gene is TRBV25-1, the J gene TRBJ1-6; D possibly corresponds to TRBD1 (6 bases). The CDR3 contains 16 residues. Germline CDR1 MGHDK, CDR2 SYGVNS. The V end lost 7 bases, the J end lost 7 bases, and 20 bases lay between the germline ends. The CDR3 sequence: CASTGGPGAGNSPLHF. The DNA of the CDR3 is TGTGCCAGCACCGGAGGCCCAGGGGCAGGGAATTCACCCCTCCACTTT. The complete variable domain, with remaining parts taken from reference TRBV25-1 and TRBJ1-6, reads EADIYQTPRYLVIGTGKKITLECSQTMGHDKMYWYQQDPGMELHLIHYSYGVNSTEKGDLSSESTVSRIRTEHFPLTLESARPSHTSQYLCASTGGPGAGNSPLHFGNGTRLTVT.

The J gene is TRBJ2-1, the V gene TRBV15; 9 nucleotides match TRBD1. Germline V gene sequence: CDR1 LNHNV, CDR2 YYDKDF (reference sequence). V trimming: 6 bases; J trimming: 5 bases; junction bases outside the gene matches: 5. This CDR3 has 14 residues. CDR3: CATSTGGFDNEQFF. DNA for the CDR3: TGTGCCACCAGTACAGGGGGCTTCGACAATGAGCAGTTCTTC.

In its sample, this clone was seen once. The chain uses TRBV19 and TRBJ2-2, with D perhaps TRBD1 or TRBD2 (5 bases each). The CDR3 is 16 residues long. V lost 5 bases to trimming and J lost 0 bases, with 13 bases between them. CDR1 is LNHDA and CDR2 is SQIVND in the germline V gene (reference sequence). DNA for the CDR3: TGTGCCAGTAGTCCCATTGGGACCCCGAACACCGGGGAGCTGTTTTTT. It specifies CASSPIGTPNTGELFF.

The CDR3 sequence is CASSLQELNQPQHF. The DNA of the CDR3 is TGTGCCAGCTCCCTACAGGAACTTAATCAGCCCCAGCATTTT. V and J are TRBV18 and TRBJ1-5; tentative D call: TRBD1 (5 bases). The CDR3 totals 14 residues. The germline V gene encodes CDR1 KGHSH and CDR2 LQKENI. V gave up 6 bases and J gave up 4 bases, with 13 bases separating them.

CDR3: CATGGTSGGIEQFF. CDR3 DNA: TGTGCCACCGGTGGGACTAGCGGGGGGATCGAGCAGTTCTTC. The chain joins TRBV2 to TRBJ2-1, with 15 bases lining up with TRBD2. CDR1 is SNHLY, CDR2 FYNNEI, per germline. The ends lost 10 bases at V and 10 bases at J; junction bases unmatched: 8. This CDR3 region has 14 residues.

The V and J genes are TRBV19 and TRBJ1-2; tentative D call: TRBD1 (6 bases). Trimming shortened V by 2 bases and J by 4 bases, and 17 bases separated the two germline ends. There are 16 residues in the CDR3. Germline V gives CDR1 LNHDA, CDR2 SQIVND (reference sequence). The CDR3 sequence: CASSILPGRGGYGYTF. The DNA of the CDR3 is TGTGCCAGTAGTATACTACCGGGCAGGGGTGGCTATGGCTACACCTTC.

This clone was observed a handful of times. This chain's CDR3 is CASSQSGLAGTYEQYF. In DNA form, the CDR3 reads TGTGCCAGCAGCCAATCGGGACTAGCGGGGACCTACGAGCAGTACTTC. This chain connects TRBV16 to TRBJ2-7, with 13 bases that match TRBD2. The CDR3 is 16 residues long. J was trimmed by 2 bases and V by 0 bases; bases with no gene match: 1. Germline CDR1 and CDR2: KGHSY and FQNENV.

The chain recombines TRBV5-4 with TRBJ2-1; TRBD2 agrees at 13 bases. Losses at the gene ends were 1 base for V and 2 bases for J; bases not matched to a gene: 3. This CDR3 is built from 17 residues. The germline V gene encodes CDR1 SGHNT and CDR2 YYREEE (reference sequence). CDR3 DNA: TGTGCCAGCAGCTTGCTTGGACTAGCGGGAGCCTACAATGAGCAGTTCTTC. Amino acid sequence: CASSLLGLAGAYNEQFF.